The clone carrying this T cell receptor beta chain was detected only once. The source of the sample is a study of blood T cell repertoires in COVID-19. Study-wide context: The United States, Italy and Spain provided the acute and convalescent COVID-19 samples. PBMCs, B-cell-depleted T cells, or T cells provided the cDNA or gDNA that made up the material.

The germline V gene encodes CDR1 MNHEY and CDR2 SMNVEV (reference sequence). The CDR3 contains 14 residues. The ends were cut back, 5 bases at V and 7 bases at J, with 14 bases in the middle. Methods used by the authors: Reference gene primer amplification gave estimated nucleated cell counts. Here immunoSEQ multiplex PCR was the method, and the copy in TCRdb shows in-frame clones only, minus some. V, J and clone size are taken as reported in that table, and D and trimming were inferred from the DNA itself. The table includes 45,000 to 55,000 clones, 88% detected once. The genes are TRBV27 and TRBJ2-2, with D maybe TRBD2 (5 bases). The sequencing input was peripheral blood. The TCR sequence derives from a human donor in a cohort sampled during active COVID-19. CDR3 amino acids: CASSEWERVGELFF. The CDR3 nucleotides are TGTGCCAGCAGTGAGTGGGAGAGGGTCGGGGAGCTGTTTTTT.